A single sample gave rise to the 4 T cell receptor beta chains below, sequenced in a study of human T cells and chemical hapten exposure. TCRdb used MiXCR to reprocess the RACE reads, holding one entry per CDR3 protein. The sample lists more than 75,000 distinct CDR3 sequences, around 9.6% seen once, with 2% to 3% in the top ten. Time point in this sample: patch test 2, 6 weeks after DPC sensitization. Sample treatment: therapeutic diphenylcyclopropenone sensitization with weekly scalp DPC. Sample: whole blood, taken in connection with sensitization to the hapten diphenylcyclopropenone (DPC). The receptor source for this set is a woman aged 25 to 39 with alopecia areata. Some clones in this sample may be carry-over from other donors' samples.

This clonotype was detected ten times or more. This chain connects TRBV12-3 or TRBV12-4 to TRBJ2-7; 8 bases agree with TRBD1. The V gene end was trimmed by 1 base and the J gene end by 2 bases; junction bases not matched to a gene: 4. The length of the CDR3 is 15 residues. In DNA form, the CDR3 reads TGTGCCAGCAGTTTAGACCCGGGACAGGCCTACGAGCAGTACTTC. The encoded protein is CASSLDPGQAYEQYF.

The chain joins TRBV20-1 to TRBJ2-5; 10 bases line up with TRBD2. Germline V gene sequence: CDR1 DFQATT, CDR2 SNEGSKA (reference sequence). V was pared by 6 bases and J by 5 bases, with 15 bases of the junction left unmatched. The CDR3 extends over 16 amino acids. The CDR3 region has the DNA TGCAGTGCCCCGCGATCTAGCGGGAGTTTCACGGAGACCCAGTACTTC. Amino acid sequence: CSAPRSSGSFTETQYF.

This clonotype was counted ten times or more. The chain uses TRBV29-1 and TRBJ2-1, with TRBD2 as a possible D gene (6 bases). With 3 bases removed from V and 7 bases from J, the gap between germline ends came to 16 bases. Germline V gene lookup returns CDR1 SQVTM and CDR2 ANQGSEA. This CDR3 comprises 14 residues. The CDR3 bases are TGCAGCGTTGACTCGGAGGGCACGCGAAATGAGCAGTTCTTC. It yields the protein CSVDSEGTRNEQFF.

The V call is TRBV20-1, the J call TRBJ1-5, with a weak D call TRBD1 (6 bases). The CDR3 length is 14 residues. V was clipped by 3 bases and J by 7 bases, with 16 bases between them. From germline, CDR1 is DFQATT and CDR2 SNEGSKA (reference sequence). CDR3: CSAREGQLKQPQHF. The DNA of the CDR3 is TGCAGTGCTAGGGAGGGACAATTGAAACAGCCCCAGCATTTT.